This TCR beta chain was observed in a study of shared clonotypes between healthy human individuals. Per germline, CDR1 MNHEY and CDR2 SMNVEV (reference sequence). This CDR3 spans 17 amino acids. Trimming cost V 2 bases and J 2 bases; bases outside gene matches: 8. Data came from immunoSEQ multiplex PCR; TCRdb stores just in-frame clones and leaves some out. The data show millions of clones, approximately 93% seen once. Sequenced material: naive CD4+ T cells from PBMCs. Subset in this sample: CD45RA+ positively selected. The chain uses TRBV27 and TRBJ2-3; 9 bases align to TRBD1. The receptor's source is a man in his late teens or twenties in good health. Some clones in this sample may be carry-over from other donors' samples. The CDR3: CASSLRTGALPTDTQYF. CDR3 nucleotides: TGTGCCAGCAGTTTAAGGACAGGGGCCCTCCCCACAGATACGCAGTATTTT.